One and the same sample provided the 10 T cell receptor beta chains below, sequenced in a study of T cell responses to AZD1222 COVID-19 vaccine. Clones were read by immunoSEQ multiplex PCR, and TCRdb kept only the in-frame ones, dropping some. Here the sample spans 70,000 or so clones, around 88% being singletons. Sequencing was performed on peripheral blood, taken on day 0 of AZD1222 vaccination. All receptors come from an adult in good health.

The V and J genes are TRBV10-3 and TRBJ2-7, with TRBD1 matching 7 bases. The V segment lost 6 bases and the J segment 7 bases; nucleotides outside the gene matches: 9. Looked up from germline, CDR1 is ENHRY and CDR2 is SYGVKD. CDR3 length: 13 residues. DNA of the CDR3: TGTGCCATCAGGACGGGACAGTCTGCAGAGCAGTACTTC. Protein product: CAIRTGQSAEQYF.

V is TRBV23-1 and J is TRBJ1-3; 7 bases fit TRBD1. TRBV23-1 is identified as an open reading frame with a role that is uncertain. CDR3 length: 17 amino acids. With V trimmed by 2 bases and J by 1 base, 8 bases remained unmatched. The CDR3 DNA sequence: TGCGCCAGCAGTCAAACCACAGGGGAGATATCTGGAAACACCATATATTTT. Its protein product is CASSQTTGEISGNTIYF.

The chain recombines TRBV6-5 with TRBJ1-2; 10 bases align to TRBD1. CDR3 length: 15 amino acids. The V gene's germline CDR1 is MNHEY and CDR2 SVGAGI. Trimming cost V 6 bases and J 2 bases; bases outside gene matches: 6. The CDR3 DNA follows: TGTGCCAGCAGCCGGGACAGGGGAGCAAACTATGGCTACACCTTC. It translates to CASSRDRGANYGYTF.

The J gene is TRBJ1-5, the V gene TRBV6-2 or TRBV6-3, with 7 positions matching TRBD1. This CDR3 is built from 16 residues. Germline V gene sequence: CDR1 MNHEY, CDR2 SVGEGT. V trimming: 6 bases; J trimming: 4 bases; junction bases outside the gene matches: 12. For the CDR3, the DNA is TGTGCCAGCAGCCCTCGGGGGCAGGGGGTAAATCAGCCCCAGCATTTT. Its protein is CASSPRGQGVNQPQHF.

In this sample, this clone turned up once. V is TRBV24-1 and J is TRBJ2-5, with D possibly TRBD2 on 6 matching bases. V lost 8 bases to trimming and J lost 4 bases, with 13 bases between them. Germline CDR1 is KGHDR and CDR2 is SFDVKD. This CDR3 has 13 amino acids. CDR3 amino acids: CATTGGELETQYF. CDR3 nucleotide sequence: TGTGCCACCACCGGCGGGGAATTAGAGACCCAGTACTTC.

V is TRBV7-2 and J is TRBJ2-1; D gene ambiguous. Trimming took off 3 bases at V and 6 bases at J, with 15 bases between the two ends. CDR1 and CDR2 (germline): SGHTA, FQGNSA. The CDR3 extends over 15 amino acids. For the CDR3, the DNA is TGTGCCAGCAGCTTCCCCGGAAAACGGGCCAATGAGCAGTTCTTC. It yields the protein CASSFPGKRANEQFF.

CDR3 loop: CASKVGPANYGYTF. As DNA, the CDR3 is TGTGCCAGTAAGGTAGGGCCAGCTAACTATGGCTACACCTTC. The chain carries TRBV19 and TRBJ1-2, with unresolved D. The germline gives CDR1 LNHDA, CDR2 SQIVND (reference sequence). The CDR3 totals 14 residues. V was clipped by 7 bases and J by 0 bases, with 12 bases between them. Combining the CDR3 with reference TRBV19 and TRBJ1-2 gives the whole variable domain DGGITQSPKYLFRKEGQNVTLSCEQNLNHDAMYWYRQDPGQGLRLIYYSQIVNDFQKGDIAEGYSVSREKKESFPLTVTSAQKNPTAFYLCASKVGPANYGYTFGSGTRLTVV.

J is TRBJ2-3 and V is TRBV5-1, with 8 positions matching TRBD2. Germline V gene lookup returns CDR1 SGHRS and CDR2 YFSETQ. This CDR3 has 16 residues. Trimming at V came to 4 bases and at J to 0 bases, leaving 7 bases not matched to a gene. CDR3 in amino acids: CASSPGLAASTDTQYF. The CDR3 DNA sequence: TGCGCCAGCAGCCCAGGACTAGCTGCGAGCACAGATACGCAGTATTTT.

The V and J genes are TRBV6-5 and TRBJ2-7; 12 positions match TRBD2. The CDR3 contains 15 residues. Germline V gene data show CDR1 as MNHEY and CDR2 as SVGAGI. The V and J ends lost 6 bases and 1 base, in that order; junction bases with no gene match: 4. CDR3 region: CASRMTSGRSYEQYF. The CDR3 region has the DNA TGTGCCAGCAGGATGACTAGCGGGAGATCCTACGAGCAGTACTTC.

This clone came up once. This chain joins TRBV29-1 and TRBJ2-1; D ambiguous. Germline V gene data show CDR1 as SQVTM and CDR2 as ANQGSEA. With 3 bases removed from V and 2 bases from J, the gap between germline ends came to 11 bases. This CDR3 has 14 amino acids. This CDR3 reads CSVDRRLAYNEQFF. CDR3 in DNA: TGCAGCGTTGATCGGCGTCTAGCCTACAATGAGCAGTTCTTC.